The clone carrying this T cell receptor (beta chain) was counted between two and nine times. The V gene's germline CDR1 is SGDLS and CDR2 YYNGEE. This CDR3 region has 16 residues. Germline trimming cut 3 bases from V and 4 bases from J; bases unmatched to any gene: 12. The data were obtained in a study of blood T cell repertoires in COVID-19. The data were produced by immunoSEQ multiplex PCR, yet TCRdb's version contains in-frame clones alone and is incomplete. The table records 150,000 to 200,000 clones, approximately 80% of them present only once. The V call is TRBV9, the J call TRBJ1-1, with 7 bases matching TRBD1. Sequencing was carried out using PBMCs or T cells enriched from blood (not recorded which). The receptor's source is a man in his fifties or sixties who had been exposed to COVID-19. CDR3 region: CASSEGNRDRGTEAFF. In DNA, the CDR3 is TGTGCCAGCAGCGAGGGAAACCGGGACAGAGGCACTGAAGCTTTCTTT.